This TCR beta chain was obtained from a study of blood T cell repertoires in COVID-19. V lost 6 bases to trimming and J lost 4 bases, with 10 bases between them. This CDR3 is built from 12 residues. Germline values: CDR1 LGHDT, CDR2 YNNKEL (reference sequence). Source study methods: From reference gene primer amplification, estimates of nucleated cell counts were derived. Measured with immunoSEQ multiplex PCR; TCRdb has only the in-frame clones, and not every one. For V, J and clone size, that table is used; D and trimming come from the DNA. This table holds around 48,000 clones, about 89% found once.

The sample comprised peripheral blood. The receptor was isolated from a man in his 60s with active or convalescent COVID-19. V and J are TRBV3-1 (or the pseudogene TRBV3-2) and TRBJ2-7, with D possibly matching TRBD1 (5 bases). The CDR3 DNA reads as TGTGCCAGCAGTAAACAGGATTACGAGCAGTACTTC. Amino acids: CASSKQDYEQYF.